These 15 T cell receptor beta chains came from one sample sequenced in a study of T cell responses to AZD1222 COVID-19 vaccine. Method: immunoSEQ multiplex PCR; TCRdb's copy keeps in-frame clones and lacks some. This table has more than 140,000 clones, 70% to 90% appearing once. This material consisted of peripheral blood, taken on day 0 of AZD1222 vaccination. These receptors originate from an adult in good health.

This clone came up once. This sequence joins TRBV6-5 and TRBJ2-7; 9 bases match TRBD2. CDR1 is MNHEY, CDR2 SVGAGI, per germline. Trimming at V came to 0 bases and at J to 6 bases, leaving 6 bases not matched to a gene. The CDR3 spans 15 residues. The CDR3 loop reads CASSYSPRLAVEQYF. CDR3 in DNA: TGTGCCAGCAGTTACTCGCCCCGACTAGCGGTCGAGCAGTACTTC.

The V and J genes are TRBV30 and TRBJ1-2, with a possible D match to TRBD1 (5 bases). Trimming removed 0 bases from V and 4 bases from J, with 9 bases in between. CDR3 size: 13 residues. Germline CDR1 GTSNPN, CDR2 SVGIG (reference sequence). The CDR3 DNA follows: TGTGCCTGGAGTGTTAAAGGGGCCTATGGCTACACCTTC. It translates to CAWSVKGAYGYTF.

The chain links TRBV6-2 or TRBV6-3 to TRBJ1-2; D unclear. Germline V gene data show CDR1 as MNHEY and CDR2 as SVGEGT. The CDR3 covers 12 residues. Trimming cost V 4 bases and J 14 bases, with 17 bases left between them. CDR3 amino acids: CASSFGTDPDTF. CDR3 DNA sequence: TGTGCCAGCAGTTTCGGAACAGACCCTGATACCTTC.

The chain links TRBV5-8 to TRBJ1-6; 8 bases are shared with TRBD1. CDR1 is SGHTS and CDR2 is YDEGEE in the germline V gene. Trimming removed 5 bases from V and 10 bases from J; junction bases left unmatched: 14. The CDR3 loop spans 16 amino acids. The CDR3 coding sequence is TGTGCCAGCAGTTACCGAGCGGGGACAGGAAAATCACCCCTCCACTTT. Encoded protein: CASSYRAGTGKSPLHF.

This chain connects TRBV30 to TRBJ2-7; perhaps TRBD2 as D (6 bases). V was pared by 5 bases and J by 0 bases, with 14 bases between. The CDR3 sequence is 14 residues long. Germline CDR1 reads GTSNPN; CDR2 reads SVGIG (reference sequence). CDR3 residues: CAWGYGGSSYEQYF. CDR3 bases: TGTGCCTGGGGTTACGGGGGAAGCTCCTACGAGCAGTACTTC.

The chain is built from TRBV6-5 and TRBJ2-1; D gene unclear. V was shortened by 6 bases and J by 4 bases, with 16 bases between the two germline ends. CDR3 size: 15 residues. Germline CDR1 reads MNHEY; CDR2 reads SVGAGI. This chain's CDR3 is CASSPMGPGYNEQFF. As DNA, the CDR3 is TGTGCCAGCAGCCCCATGGGCCCCGGGTACAATGAGCAGTTCTTC.

The chain is built from TRBV3-1 (or the pseudogene TRBV3-2) and TRBJ1-1; no definite D call. Germline V CDR1 and CDR2: LGHDT, YNNKEL (reference sequence). This CDR3 is built from 13 residues. Trimming removed 0 bases from V and 5 bases from J, with 7 bases in between. Here the CDR3 reads CASSQEAETEAFF. CDR3 sequence (DNA): TGTGCCAGCAGCCAAGAGGCGGAAACTGAAGCTTTCTTT.

J is TRBJ1-4 and V is TRBV28; the D gene is possibly TRBD1 (6 bases). Between the trimmed V and J ends, which lost 2 bases and 6 bases, there was a span of 10 bases. Germline CDR1 reads MDHEN; CDR2 reads SYDVKM. This CDR3 is built from 14 residues. This chain's CDR3 is CASSLRGLDEKLFF. CDR3 bases: TGTGCCAGCAGTTTACGGGGGCTGGATGAAAAACTGTTTTTT.

This clone appeared once. The chain recombines TRBV30 with TRBJ1-1, with a weak D call TRBD1 (5 bases). The CDR3 runs 13 residues. The V gene's germline CDR1 is GTSNPN and CDR2 SVGIG (reference sequence). V was clipped by 3 bases and J by 5 bases, with 13 bases between them. CDR3 sequence (DNA): TGTGCCTGGAGGGGCAGGGCGAGAACTGAAGCTTTCTTT. Translating it yields CAWRGRARTEAFF.

J is TRBJ2-1 and V is TRBV25-1; D gene ambiguous. CDR1 and CDR2 (germline): MGHDK, SYGVNS. CDR3 length: 14 amino acids. V lost 5 bases and J lost 10, with 18 bases in between. DNA of the CDR3: TGTGCCAGCAGTCTTTCCTCAGATGCGGCCGAGCAGTTCTTC. As protein: CASSLSSDAAEQFF.

The chain employs TRBV11-3 and TRBJ2-3; no definite D call. Germline V CDR1 and CDR2: SGHNT, YENEEA. The V gene lost 2 bases and the J gene lost 0 bases, with 9 bases spanning the gap. This CDR3 has 15 amino acids. The CDR3: CASSLSGMSTDTQYF. The CDR3 nucleotides read TGTGCCAGCAGCTTATCCGGAATGAGCACAGATACGCAGTATTTT.

The V and J genes are TRBV6-2 or TRBV6-3 and TRBJ2-7; D remains ambiguous. V shed 5 bases and J shed 1 base, with 12 bases lying between them. The CDR3 spans 14 residues. CDR1 and CDR2 (germline): MNHEY, SVGEGT. DNA for the CDR3: TGTGCCAGCAGTCAGCCCAGTGCATCCTACGAGCAGTACTTC. Amino acids: CASSQPSASYEQYF.

The chain recombines TRBV19 with TRBJ2-3; maybe TRBD1 (6 bases). The germline gives CDR1 LNHDA, CDR2 SQIVND (reference sequence). The CDR3 has 16 amino acids. Trimming cost V 5 bases and J 5 bases, with 20 bases left between them. The CDR3 sequence: CASSPRPGTPKDTQYF. CDR3 sequence (DNA): TGTGCCAGTAGTCCTCGTCCCGGGACACCGAAAGATACGCAGTATTTT.

The CDR3 sequence is CASSLTPGRQPQHF. The DNA of the CDR3 is TGTGCCAGCAGCCTCACCCCAGGGCGGCAGCCCCAGCATTTT. The chain recombines TRBV7-8 with TRBJ1-5, with D possibly matching TRBD1 (5 bases). The CDR3 spans 14 residues. Trimming left V 5 bases short and J 7 bases short, with 15 bases between. CDR1 SGHVS and CDR2 FQNEAQ come from the germline V gene.

The chain links TRBV11-3 to TRBJ2-1; 9 bases are shared with TRBD1. Germline V lookup: CDR1 SGHNT, CDR2 YENEEA. V was clipped by 5 bases and J by 8 bases; unmatched bases: 10. The CDR3 length is 15 residues. The CDR3 nucleotides read TGTGCCAGCAGCCCCCGATGGGACAGGGTTCATGAGCAGTTCTTC. Encoded protein: CASSPRWDRVHEQFF.